This T cell receptor (beta chain) is from a study of blood T cell repertoires in COVID-19. Study-level background: Nucleic acid was either cDNA or gDNA, and it came from T cells, B-cell-depleted T cells, or PBMCs.

Trimming cost V 6 bases and J 4 bases; bases outside gene matches: 20. CDR3 length equals 19 residues. Looked up from germline, CDR1 is SGHVS and CDR2 is FNYEAQ. Original handling: Estimates of nucleated cell counts were drawn from the amplification of reference gene primers. Assay used: immunoSEQ multiplex PCR; TCRdb lists only in-frame clones, some missing. Clone size and V and J calls were adopted from that table, with D and trimming inferred from the DNA. Of 120,000 to 150,000 clones in the sample, around 88% were seen once. The TCR comes from a woman in her sixties with acute or convalescent COVID-19. Sequencing was carried out using peripheral blood. The chain combines TRBV7-6 with TRBJ2-1; 8 bases fit TRBD2. This CDR3 is CASRKRAGGFSGIYNEQFF. The CDR3, as DNA: TGTGCCAGCAGAAAACGGGCGGGGGGCTTTAGCGGTATTTACAATGAGCAGTTCTTC.